The following is a T cell receptor (beta chain) sequence with its context. This specimen comes from a study of blood T cell repertoires in COVID-19. Study background: The origin of the acute and convalescent COVID-19 samples was the United States, Italy and Spain. The analysed material was cDNA or gDNA that came from T cells, B-cell-depleted T cells, or PBMCs.

The CDR3 has 13 residues. CDR1 and CDR2 (germline): SQVTM, ANQGSEA. The V end lost 8 bases, the J end lost 5 bases, and 18 bases lay between the germline ends. In the study's own analysis: Reference gene primers were amplified, and this amplification served to estimate nucleated cell counts. Profiling relied on immunoSEQ multiplex PCR, and the TCRdb table lists in-frame clones only, not all of them. The V and J calls and the clone size are those of that table, but D and trimming were determined from the DNA. The table records some 50,000 clones, around nine tenths of them present only once. Material for sequencing was peripheral blood. V and J are TRBV29-1 and TRBJ2-5, with D maybe TRBD1 (5 bases). This clonotype was sampled from a man in his fifties with acute or convalescent COVID-19. The chain's CDR3 is CSTRGTFLETQYF. In nucleotides, the CDR3 is TGCAGCACAAGGGGAACTTTTTTGGAGACCCAGTACTTC. The whole variable domain, filled in from reference TRBV29-1 and TRBJ2-5, reads SAVISQKPSRDICQRGTSLTIQCQVDSQVTMMFWYRQQPGQSLTLIATANQGSEATYESGFVIDKFPISRPNLTFSTLTVSNMSPEDSSIYLCSTRGTFLETQYFGPGTRLLVL.